Sequencing of this TCR beta chain was carried out in a study of patients and donors after allogeneic stem cell transplantation. This CDR3 region has 14 residues. CDR1 and CDR2 from the germline V gene are DFQATT and SNEGSKA (reference sequence). V was cut by 6 bases and J by 4 bases, with 15 bases left in between. MiXCR, applied by TCRdb to the RT-PCR reads, yields one record per CDR3 protein. The sample consists of approximately 140,000 distinct CDR3 sequences, 30% to 45% of them appearing once. This clonotype was seen more than once but under ten times. Sequencing used blood, either unsorted or a sorted T cell fraction (not recorded which). This sequence was found in a human donor who was either an allogeneic HSCT recipient or a stem cell or donor lymphocyte infusion donor (not recorded which). It is not recorded whose cells these are; they may come from a transplant donor. This chain uses TRBV20-1 with TRBJ2-2, with D maybe TRBD2 (6 bases). The chain's CDR3 is CSARGFLGTGELFF. CDR3 nucleotide sequence: TGCAGTGCCCGGGGGTTTTTGGGCACCGGGGAGCTGTTTTTT.